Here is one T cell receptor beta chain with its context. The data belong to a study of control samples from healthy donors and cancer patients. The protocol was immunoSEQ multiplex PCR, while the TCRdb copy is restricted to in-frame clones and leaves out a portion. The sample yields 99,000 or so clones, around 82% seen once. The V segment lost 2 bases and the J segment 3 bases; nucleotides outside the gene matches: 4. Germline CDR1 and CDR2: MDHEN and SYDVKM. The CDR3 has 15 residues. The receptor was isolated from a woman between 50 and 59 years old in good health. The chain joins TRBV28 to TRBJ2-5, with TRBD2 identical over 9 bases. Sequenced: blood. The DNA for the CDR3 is TGTGCCAGCAGTTTACCGTTAGCGGGGGAAGAGACCCAGTACTTC. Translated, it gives CASSLPLAGEETQYF.